The 5 T cell receptor beta chains presented below share a single source sample, sequenced in a study of T cell responses to AZD1222 COVID-19 vaccine listed by TCRdb under 2021. The sample's time point label, decoded: baseline before first vaccination. The receptor library was made with the immunoSEQ multiplex PCR assay. TCRdb's version of the immuneACCESS table is confined to in-frame rearrangements and falls short of the full clone set. An unresolved V gene accounts for under half of the shortfall where checked; the remainder is of unknown origin. Within this sample are more than 95,000 clones, with roughly 91% of them counted one time only. Jointly, the top ten make up 45% of the sample. The sequencing used peripheral blood, collected on day 0 of AZD1222 vaccination. The receptors here all came from an adult in good health.

The chain is built from TRBV19 and TRBJ2-3; D not resolved. V was pared by 4 bases and J by 0 bases, with 8 bases between. Germline-derived CDR1 and CDR2 are LNHDA and SQIVND (reference sequence). The CDR3 consists of 14 residues. The CDR3 loop is CASSSLHSTDTQYF. The CDR3 coding sequence is TGTGCCAGTAGTAGCCTTCACAGCACAGATACGCAGTATTTT.

This clone was recorded only once. The chain employs TRBV7-2 and TRBJ2-1; D is ambiguous. This CDR3 contains 13 residues. Germline CDR1 is SGHTA and CDR2 is FQGNSA. V was clipped by 5 bases and J by 10 bases, with 15 bases between them. CDR3 nucleotide sequence: TGTGCCAGCAGCACCCAGATTACGAAGGAGCAGTTCTTC. Its protein product is CASSTQITKEQFF.

This clone has a single count. J is TRBJ2-1 and V is TRBV29-1; tentatively, D is TRBD2 (5 bases). Germline V gene data show CDR1 as SQVTM and CDR2 as ANQGSEA. This CDR3 contains 14 residues. Trimming removed 8 bases at V and 0 bases at J, with 14 bases between. The DNA for the CDR3 is TGCAGCTCCCTGGCGGGCAGCTCCTACAATGAGCAGTTCTTC. Its protein is CSSLAGSSYNEQFF.

The V and J genes are TRBV7-2 and TRBJ2-7; TRBD2 agrees at 7 bases. The V gene's germline CDR1 is SGHTA and CDR2 FQGNSA. V gave up 0 bases and J gave up 2 bases; unmatched junction bases: 1. The CDR3 runs to 14 residues. This CDR3 is CASSLAGGPYEQYF. The CDR3 DNA follows: TGTGCCAGCAGCTTAGCGGGAGGGCCCTACGAGCAGTACTTC.

The chain couples TRBV6-5 to TRBJ1-2; D call uncertain. The germline gives CDR1 MNHEY, CDR2 SVGAGI. The CDR3 is 12 amino acids. The ends were cut back, 0 bases at V and 8 bases at J, with 7 bases in the middle. CDR3 in amino acids: CASSYSSDGYTF. The CDR3, as DNA: TGTGCCAGCAGTTACTCGTCGGACGGCTACACCTTC.